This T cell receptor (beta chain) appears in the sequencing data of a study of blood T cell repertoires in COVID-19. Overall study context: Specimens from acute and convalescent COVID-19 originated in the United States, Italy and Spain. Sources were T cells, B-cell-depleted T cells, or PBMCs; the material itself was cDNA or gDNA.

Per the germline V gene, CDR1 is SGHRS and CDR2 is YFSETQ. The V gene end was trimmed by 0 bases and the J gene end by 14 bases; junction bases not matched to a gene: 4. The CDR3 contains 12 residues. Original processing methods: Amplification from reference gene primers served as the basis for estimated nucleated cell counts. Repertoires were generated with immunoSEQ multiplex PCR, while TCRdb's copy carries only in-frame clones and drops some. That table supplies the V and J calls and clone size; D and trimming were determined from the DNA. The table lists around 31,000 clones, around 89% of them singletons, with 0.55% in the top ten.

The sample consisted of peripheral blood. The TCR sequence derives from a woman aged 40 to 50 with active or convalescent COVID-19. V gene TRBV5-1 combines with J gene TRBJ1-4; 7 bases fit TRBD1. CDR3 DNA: TGCGCCAGCAGCTTGGAGGACAGGAGGCTGTTTTTT. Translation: CASSLEDRRLFF.